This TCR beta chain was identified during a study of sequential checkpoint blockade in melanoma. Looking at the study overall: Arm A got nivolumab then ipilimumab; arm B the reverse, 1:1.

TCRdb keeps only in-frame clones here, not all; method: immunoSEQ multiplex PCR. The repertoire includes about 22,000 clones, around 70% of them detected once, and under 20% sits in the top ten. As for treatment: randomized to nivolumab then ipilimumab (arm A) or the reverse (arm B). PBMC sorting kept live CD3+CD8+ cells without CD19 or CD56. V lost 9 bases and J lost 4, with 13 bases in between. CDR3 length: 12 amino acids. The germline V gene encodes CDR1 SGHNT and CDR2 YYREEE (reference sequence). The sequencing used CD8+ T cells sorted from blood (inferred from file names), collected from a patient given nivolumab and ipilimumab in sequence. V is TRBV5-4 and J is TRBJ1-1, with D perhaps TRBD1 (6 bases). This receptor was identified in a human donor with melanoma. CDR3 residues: CATKTQGTEAFF. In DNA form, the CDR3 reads TGTGCCACCAAGACACAGGGCACTGAAGCTTTCTTT.